Detailed here is one T cell receptor (beta chain). The CDR3 is 19 residues long. Per germline, CDR1 MGHRA and CDR2 YSYEKL. V shed 2 bases, J shed 2 bases, and the junction held 8 bases outside the gene matches. These data are taken from a study of blood T cell repertoires in COVID-19. Background on the study: PBMCs, B-cell-depleted T cells, or T cells were the source of the cDNA or gDNA that made up the material.

Using immunoSEQ multiplex PCR, the repertoire was profiled, and TCRdb retains in-frame clones only, with some absent. The sample records around 330,000 clones, roughly 90% being singletons. Sequences were obtained from peripheral blood. The chain recombines TRBV4-1 with TRBJ2-3, with 15 bases that match TRBD2. The TCR comes from a woman aged 45-65 years with active or convalescent COVID-19. This CDR3 is CASSQLPGLAGGYTDTQYF. The DNA for the CDR3 is TGCGCCAGCAGCCAACTTCCGGGACTAGCGGGGGGTTACACAGATACGCAGTATTTT.